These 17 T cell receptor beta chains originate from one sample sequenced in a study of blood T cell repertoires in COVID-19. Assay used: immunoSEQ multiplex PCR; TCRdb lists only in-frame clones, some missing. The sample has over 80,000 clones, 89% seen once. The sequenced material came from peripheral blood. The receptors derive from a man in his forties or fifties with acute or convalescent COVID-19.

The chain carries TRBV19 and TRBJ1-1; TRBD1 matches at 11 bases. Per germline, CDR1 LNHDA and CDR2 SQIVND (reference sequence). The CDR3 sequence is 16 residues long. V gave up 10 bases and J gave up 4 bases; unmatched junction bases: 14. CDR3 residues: CATRGQGALWGTEAFF. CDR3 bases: TGTGCCACCCGAGGACAGGGGGCCTTATGGGGCACTGAAGCTTTCTTT.

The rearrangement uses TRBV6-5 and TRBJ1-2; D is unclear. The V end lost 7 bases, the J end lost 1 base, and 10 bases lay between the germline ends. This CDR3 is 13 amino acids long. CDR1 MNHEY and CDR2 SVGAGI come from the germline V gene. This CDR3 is CASTLSNNYGYTF. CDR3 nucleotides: TGTGCCAGCACCTTAAGCAATAACTATGGCTACACCTTC.

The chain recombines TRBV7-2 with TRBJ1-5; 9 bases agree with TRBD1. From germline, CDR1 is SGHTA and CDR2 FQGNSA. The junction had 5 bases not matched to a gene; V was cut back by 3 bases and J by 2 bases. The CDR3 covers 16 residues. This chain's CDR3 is CASSFGTGQGNQPQHF. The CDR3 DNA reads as TGTGCCAGCAGCTTCGGGACAGGGCAGGGCAATCAGCCCCAGCATTTT.

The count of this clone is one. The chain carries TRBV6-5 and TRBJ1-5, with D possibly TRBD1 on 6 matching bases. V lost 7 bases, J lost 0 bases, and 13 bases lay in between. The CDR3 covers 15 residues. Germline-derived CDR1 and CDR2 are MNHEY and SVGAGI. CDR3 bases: TGTGCCAGCATACGGGACACCTATAGCAATCAGCCCCAGCATTTT. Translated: CASIRDTYSNQPQHF.

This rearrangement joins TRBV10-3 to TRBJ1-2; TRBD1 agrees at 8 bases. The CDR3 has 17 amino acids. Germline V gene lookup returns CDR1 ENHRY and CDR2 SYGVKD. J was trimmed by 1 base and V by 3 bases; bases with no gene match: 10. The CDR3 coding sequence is TGTGCCATCAGTGAACGGTTACGGACAGGGAGTAACTATGGCTACACCTTC. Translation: CAISERLRTGSNYGYTF.

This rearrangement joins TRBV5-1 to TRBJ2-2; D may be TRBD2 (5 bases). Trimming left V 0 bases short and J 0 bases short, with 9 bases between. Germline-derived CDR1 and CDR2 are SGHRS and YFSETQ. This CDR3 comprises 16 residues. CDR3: CASSLAFGANTGELFF. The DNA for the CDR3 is TGCGCCAGCAGCTTGGCCTTCGGGGCGAACACCGGGGAGCTGTTTTTT.

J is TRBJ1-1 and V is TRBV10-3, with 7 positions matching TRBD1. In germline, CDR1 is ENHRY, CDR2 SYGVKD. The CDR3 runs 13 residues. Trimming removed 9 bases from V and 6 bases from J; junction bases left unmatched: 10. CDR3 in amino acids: CAIRDRESAEAFF. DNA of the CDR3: TGTGCCATACGAGACAGGGAGAGCGCTGAAGCTTTCTTT.

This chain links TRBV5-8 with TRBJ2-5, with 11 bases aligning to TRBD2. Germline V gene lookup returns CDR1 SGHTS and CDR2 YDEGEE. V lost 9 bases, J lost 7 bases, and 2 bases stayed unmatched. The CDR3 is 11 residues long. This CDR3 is CATGTSGTQYF. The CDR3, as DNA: TGTGCCACCGGGACTAGCGGGACCCAGTACTTC.

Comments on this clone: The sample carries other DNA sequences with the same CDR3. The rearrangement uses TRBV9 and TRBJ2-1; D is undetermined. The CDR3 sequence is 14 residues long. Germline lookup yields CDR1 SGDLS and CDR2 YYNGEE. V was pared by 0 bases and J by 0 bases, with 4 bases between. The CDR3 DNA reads TGTGCCAGCAGCGTAGGGAGCTCCTACAATGAGCAGTTCTTC. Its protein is CASSVGSSYNEQFF.

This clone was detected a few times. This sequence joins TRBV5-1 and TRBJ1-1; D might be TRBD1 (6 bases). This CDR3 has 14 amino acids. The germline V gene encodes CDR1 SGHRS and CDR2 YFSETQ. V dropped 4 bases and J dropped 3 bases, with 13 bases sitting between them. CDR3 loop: CASSVGQRDTEAFF. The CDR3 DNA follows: TGCGCCAGCAGCGTCGGACAGAGGGACACTGAAGCTTTCTTT.

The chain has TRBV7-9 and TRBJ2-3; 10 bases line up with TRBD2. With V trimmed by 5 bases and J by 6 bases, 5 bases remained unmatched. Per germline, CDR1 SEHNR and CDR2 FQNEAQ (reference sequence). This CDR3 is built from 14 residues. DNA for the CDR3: TGTGCCAGCAGCGAAAGCGGGGGGGCGGATACGCAGTATTTT. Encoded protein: CASSESGGADTQYF. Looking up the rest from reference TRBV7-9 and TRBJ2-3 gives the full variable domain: DTGVSQNPRHKITKRGQNVTFRCDPISEHNRLYWYRQTLGQGPEFLTYFQNEAQLEKSRLLSDRFSAERPKGSFSTLEIQRTEQGDSAMYLCASSESGGADTQYFGPGTRLTVL.

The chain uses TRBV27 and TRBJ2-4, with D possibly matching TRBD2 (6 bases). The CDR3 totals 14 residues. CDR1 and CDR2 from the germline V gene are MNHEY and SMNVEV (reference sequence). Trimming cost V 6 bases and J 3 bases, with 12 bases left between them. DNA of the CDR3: TGTGCCAGCAGCTCGTACGGGAGCAAAAACATTCAGTACTTC. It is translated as CASSSYGSKNIQYF.

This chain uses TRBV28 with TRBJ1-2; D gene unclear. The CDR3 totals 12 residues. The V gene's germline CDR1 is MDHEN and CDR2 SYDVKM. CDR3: CASGETNYGYTF. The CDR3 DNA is TGTGCTTCCGGGGAAACTAACTATGGCTACACCTTC.

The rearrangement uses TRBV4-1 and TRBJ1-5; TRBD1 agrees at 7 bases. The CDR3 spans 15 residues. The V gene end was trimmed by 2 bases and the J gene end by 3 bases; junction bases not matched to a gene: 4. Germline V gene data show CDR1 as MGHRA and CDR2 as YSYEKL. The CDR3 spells CASSQSDRDNQPQHF. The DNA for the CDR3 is TGCGCCAGCAGCCAAAGCGACAGGGACAATCAGCCCCAGCATTTT.

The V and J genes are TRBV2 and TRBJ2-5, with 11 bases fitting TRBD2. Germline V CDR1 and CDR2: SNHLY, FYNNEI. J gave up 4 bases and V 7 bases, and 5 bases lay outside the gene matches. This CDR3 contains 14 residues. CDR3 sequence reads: CASNIAGGTETQYF. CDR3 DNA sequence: TGTGCCAGCAATATAGCGGGGGGGACAGAGACCCAGTACTTC.

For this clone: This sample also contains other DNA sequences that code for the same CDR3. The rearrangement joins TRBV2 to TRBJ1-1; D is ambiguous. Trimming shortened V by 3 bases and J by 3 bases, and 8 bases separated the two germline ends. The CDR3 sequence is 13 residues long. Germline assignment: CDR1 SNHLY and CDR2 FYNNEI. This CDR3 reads CASSEARDTEAFF. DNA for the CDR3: TGTGCCAGCAGTGAGGCCCGGGACACTGAAGCTTTCTTT.

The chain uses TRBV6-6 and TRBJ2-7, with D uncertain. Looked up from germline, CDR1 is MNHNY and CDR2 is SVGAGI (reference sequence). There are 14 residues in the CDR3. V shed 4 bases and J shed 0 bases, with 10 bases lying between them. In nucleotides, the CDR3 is TGTGCCAGCAGTTCCACACGGAGCTCCTACGAGCAGTACTTC. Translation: CASSSTRSSYEQYF.